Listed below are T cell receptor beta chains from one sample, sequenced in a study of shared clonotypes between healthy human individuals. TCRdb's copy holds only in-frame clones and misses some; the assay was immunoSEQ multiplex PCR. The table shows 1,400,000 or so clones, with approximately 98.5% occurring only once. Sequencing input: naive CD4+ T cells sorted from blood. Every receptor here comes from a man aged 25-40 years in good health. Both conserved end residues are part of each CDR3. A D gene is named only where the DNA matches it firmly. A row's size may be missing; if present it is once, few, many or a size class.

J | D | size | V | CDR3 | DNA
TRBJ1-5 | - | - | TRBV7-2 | CASSSGLYSNQPQHF | TGTGCCAGCAGTTCTGGACTGTACAGCAATCAGCCCCAGCATTTT
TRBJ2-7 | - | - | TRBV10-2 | CASSGRLGYEQYF | TGCGCCAGCAGTGGAAGGTTGGGCTACGAGCAGTACTTC
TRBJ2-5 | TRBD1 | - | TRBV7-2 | CASSSVHRDRQETQYF | TGTGCCAGCAGCTCAGTACACCGGGACAGACAAGAGACCCAGTACTTC
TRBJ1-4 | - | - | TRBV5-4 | CASSSGSANEKLFF | TGTGCCAGCAGCTCAGGGTCAGCTAATGAAAAACTGTTTTTT
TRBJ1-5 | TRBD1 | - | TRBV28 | CATEPGDRGGGQPQHF | TGTGCCACGGAACCCGGAGACAGGGGCGGGGGTCAGCCCCAGCATTTT
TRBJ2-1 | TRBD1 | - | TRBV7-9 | CASSLEGTGTYNEQFF | TGTGCCAGCAGCTTAGAAGGGACAGGGACCTACAATGAGCAGTTCTTC
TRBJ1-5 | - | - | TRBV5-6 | CASSLGDRVNQPQHF | TGTGCCAGCAGCTTGGGTGACAGAGTCAATCAGCCCCAGCATTTT
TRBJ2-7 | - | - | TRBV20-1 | CSARIGYEQYF | TGCAGTGCTAGGATCGGCTACGAGCAGTACTTC
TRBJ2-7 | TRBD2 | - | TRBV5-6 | CASSHRTSIYEQYF | TGTGCCAGCAGCCATAGGACTAGCATTTACGAGCAGTACTTC
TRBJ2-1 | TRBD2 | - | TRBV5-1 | CASSFLAGERNEQFF | TGCGCCAGCAGCTTTCTAGCGGGGGAGCGCAATGAGCAGTTCTTC
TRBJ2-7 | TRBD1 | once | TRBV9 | CASSVGDRGYEQYF | TGTGCCAGCAGCGTAGGGGACAGGGGCTACGAGCAGTACTTC